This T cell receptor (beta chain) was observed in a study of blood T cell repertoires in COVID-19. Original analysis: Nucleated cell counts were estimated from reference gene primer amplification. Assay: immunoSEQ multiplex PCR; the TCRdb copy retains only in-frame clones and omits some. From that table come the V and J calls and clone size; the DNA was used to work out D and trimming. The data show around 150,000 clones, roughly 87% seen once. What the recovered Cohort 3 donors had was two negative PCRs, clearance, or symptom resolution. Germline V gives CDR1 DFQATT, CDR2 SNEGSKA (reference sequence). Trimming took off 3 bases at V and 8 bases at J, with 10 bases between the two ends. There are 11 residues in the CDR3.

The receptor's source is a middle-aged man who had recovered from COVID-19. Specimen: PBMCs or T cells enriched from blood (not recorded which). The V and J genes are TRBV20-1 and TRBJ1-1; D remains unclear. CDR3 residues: CSASTPLEAFF. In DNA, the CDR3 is TGCAGTGCTAGCACTCCCTTAGAAGCTTTCTTT.